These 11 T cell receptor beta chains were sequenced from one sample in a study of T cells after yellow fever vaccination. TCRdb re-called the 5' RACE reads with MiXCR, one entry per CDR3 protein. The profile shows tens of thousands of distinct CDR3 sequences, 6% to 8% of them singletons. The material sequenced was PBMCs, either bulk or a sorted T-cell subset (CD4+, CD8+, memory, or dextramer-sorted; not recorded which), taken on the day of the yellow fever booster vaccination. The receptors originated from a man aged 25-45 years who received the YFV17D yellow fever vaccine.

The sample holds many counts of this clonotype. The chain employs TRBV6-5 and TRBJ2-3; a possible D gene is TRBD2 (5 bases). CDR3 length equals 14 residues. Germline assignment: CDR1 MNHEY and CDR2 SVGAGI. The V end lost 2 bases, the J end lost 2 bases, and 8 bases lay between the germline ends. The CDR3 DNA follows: TGTGCCAGCAGTTACCAGCGGACCACAGATACGCAGTATTTT. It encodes CASSYQRTTDTQYF.

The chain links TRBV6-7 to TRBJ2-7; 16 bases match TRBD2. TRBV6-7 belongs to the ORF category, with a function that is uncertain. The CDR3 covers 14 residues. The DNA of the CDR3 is TGTGCTACCGGGACTAGCGGGAGGGGCTACGAGCAGTACTTC. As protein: CATGTSGRGYEQYF.

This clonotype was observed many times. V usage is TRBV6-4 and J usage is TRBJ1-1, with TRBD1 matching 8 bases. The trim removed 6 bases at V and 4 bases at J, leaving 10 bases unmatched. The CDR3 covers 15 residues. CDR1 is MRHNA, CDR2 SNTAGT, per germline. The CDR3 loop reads CASRPQGAGFTEAFF. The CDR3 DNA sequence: TGTGCCAGCAGGCCCCAGGGGGCAGGATTCACTGAAGCTTTCTTT.

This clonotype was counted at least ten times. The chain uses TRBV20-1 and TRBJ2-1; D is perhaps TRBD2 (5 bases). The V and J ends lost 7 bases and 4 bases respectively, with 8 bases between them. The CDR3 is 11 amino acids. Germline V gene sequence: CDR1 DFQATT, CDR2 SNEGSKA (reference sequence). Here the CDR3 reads CSGKRYNEQFF. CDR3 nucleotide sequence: TGCAGTGGGAAGCGGTACAATGAGCAGTTCTTC.

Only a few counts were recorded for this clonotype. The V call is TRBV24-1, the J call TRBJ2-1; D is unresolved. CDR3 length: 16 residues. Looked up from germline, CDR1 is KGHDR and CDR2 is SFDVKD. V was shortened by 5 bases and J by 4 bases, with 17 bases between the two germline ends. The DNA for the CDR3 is TGTGCCACCAGTGCCCTACTCCTTTCTATGTACAATGAGCAGTTCTTC. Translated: CATSALLLSMYNEQFF.

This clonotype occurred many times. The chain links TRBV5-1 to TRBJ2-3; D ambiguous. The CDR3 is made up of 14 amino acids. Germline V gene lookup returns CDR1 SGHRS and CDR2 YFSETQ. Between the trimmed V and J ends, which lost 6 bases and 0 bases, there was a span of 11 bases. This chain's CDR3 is CASKLSASTDTQYF. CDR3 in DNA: TGCGCCAGCAAGCTCTCGGCTAGCACAGATACGCAGTATTTT.

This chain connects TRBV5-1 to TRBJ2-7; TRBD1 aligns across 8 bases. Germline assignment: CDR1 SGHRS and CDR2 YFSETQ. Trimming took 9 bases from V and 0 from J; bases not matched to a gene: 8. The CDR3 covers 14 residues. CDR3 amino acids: CATSQGGSSYEQYF. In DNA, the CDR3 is TGCGCCACCTCACAGGGGGGAAGCTCCTACGAGCAGTACTTC. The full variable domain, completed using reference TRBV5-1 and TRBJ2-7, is KAGVTQTPRYLIKTRGQQVTLSCSPISGHRSVSWYQQTPGQGLQFLFEYFSETQRNKGNFPGRFSGRQFSNSRSEMNVSTLELGDSALYLCATSQGGSSYEQYFGPGTRLTVT.

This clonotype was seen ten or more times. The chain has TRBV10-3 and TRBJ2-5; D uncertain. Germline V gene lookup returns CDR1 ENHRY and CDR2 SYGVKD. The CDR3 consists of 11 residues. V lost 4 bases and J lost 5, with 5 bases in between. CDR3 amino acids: CAISVSETQYF. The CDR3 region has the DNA TGTGCCATCAGTGTATCGGAGACCCAGTACTTC.

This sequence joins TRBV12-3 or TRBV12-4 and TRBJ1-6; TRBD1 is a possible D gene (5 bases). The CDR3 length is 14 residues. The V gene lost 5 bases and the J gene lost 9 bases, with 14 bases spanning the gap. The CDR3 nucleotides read TGTGCCAGCAGTCCCCGGGACTTGGGTTCACCCCTCCACTTT. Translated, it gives CASSPRDLGSPLHF.

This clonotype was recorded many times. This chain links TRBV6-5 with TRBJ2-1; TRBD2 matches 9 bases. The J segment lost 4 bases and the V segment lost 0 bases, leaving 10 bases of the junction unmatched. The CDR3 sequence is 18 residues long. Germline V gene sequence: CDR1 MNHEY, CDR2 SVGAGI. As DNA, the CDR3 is TGTGCCAGCAGTTACTCCCCGCCGGCTAGCGGGGTTTACAATGAGCAGTTCTTC. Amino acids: CASSYSPPASGVYNEQFF.

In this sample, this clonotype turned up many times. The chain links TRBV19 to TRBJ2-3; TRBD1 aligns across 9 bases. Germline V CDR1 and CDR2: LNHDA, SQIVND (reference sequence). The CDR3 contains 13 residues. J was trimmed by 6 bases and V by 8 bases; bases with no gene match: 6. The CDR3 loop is CASSTGGEDTQYF. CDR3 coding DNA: TGTGCCAGTTCAACAGGGGGCGAGGATACGCAGTATTTT.